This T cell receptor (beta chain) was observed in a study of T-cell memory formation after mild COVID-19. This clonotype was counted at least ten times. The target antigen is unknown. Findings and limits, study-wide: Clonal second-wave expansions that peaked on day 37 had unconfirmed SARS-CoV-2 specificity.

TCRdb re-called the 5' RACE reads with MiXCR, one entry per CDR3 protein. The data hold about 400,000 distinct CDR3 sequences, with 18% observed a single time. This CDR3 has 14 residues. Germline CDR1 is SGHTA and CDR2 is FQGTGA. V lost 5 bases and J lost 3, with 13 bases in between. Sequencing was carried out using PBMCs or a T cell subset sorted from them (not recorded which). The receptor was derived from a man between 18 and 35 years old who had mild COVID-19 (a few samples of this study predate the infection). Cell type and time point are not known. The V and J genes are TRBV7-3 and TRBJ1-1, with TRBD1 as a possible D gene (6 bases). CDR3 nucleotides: TGTGCCAGCAGCCATGGGGGGGGGCACACTGAAGCTTTCTTT. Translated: CASSHGGGHTEAFF.